The 29 T cell receptor beta chains below come from one sample, sequenced in a study of a mutant IDH1 vaccine in newly diagnosed glioma. Described time point: week 23, last vaccination. Vaccination used 300 ug of mutant IDH1 20-mer peptide per dose, with topical imiquimod. For these receptors, no antigen is known. Produced via immunoSEQ multiplex PCR; TCRdb's table is partial and in-frame only. The repertoire consists of about 72,000 clones, with approximately 80% occurring once and the leading ten covering 13%. The material sequenced was PBMCs, taken from a glioma patient whose treatment included an IDH1 peptide vaccine. These receptors all come from a man younger than 35 with glioma.

This clone was counted only a few times. The chain has TRBV28 and TRBJ2-1, with TRBD2 identical over 11 bases. The CDR3 sequence is 14 residues long. Germline CDR1 MDHEN, CDR2 SYDVKM. Trimming at V came to 4 bases and at J to 5 bases, leaving 1 base not matched to a gene. The CDR3 loop reads CASSYSGRDNEQFF. The CDR3 nucleotides are TGTGCCAGCAGTTATAGCGGGAGGGACAATGAGCAGTTCTTC.

The CDR3 DNA reads as TGCGCCAGCAGCATTGCGCAAATAAGGGAGACCCAGTACTTC. It specifies CASSIAQIRETQYF. The genes are TRBV5-1 and TRBJ2-5; D is uncertain. Germline V lookup: CDR1 SGHRS, CDR2 YFSETQ. V was cut by 4 bases and J by 5 bases, with 15 bases left in between. The CDR3 runs to 14 residues.

This clone appeared once. V gene TRBV5-1 combines with J gene TRBJ1-3; no reliable D call. CDR1 and CDR2 from the germline V gene are SGHRS and YFSETQ. V dropped 4 bases and J dropped 3 bases, with 5 bases sitting between them. The CDR3 contains 12 residues. The DNA for the CDR3 is TGCGCCAGCAGCATCGATGGAAACACCATATATTTT. It specifies CASSIDGNTIYF. The full variable domain, completed using reference TRBV5-1 and TRBJ1-3, is KAGVTQTPRYLIKTRGQQVTLSCSPISGHRSVSWYQQTPGQGLQFLFEYFSETQRNKGNFPGRFSGRQFSNSRSEMNVSTLELGDSALYLCASSIDGNTIYFGEGSWLTVV.

This sequence joins TRBV25-1 and TRBJ2-3; perhaps TRBD1 as D (5 bases). There are 18 residues in the CDR3. Germline V gene sequence: CDR1 MGHDK, CDR2 SYGVNS. Trimming stripped 1 base from V and 2 bases from J, with 19 bases between. The CDR3 spells CASSELGASGPTTDTQYF. The CDR3 region has the DNA TGTGCCAGCAGTGAATTAGGGGCGTCCGGGCCTACCACAGATACGCAGTATTTT.

The chain recombines TRBV9 with TRBJ2-3; TRBD2 aligns across 9 bases. The CDR3 length is 15 residues. Germline V gene data show CDR1 as SGDLS and CDR2 as YYNGEE. V gave up 1 base and J gave up 3 bases; unmatched junction bases: 3. CDR3 sequence reads: CASSVPAGGTDTQYF. The DNA for the CDR3 is TGTGCCAGCAGCGTACCAGCGGGGGGAACAGATACGCAGTATTTT.

The V and J genes are TRBV7-9 and TRBJ1-1; 8 bases agree with TRBD1. V shed 6 bases, J shed 2 bases, and the junction held 8 bases outside the gene matches. Germline CDR1 and CDR2: SEHNR and FQNEAQ (reference sequence). The CDR3 is 15 amino acids. The chain's CDR3 is CASRSRDRHNTEAFF. CDR3 nucleotide sequence: TGTGCCAGCAGAAGCCGGGACAGGCATAACACTGAAGCTTTCTTT.

This chain links TRBV5-6 with TRBJ1-2; no reliable D call. This CDR3 spans 13 amino acids. Per the germline V gene, CDR1 is SGHDT and CDR2 is YYEEEE. Trimming shortened V by 4 bases and J by 0 bases, and 7 bases separated the two germline ends. The CDR3 nucleotides are TGTGCCAGCAGCCGGCACACTAACTATGGCTACACCTTC. Residues: CASSRHTNYGYTF.

V is TRBV5-6 and J is TRBJ1-3; D unclear. The CDR3 spans 15 residues. Germline V gene data show CDR1 as SGHDT and CDR2 as YYEEEE. Trimming took 1 base from V and 1 from J, leaving 9 bases between them. For the CDR3, the DNA is TGTGCCAGCAGCTTGTTCCGTTTATCTGGAAACACCATATATTTT. Amino acid sequence: CASSLFRLSGNTIYF.

V gene TRBV11-2 combines with J gene TRBJ2-1, with TRBD2 as a possible D gene (6 bases). V was pared by 0 bases and J by 9 bases, with 12 bases between. The CDR3 has 14 amino acids. Looked up from germline, CDR1 is SGHAT and CDR2 is FQNNGV. The CDR3 loop reads CASSLDWVEGEQFF. The CDR3 DNA sequence: TGTGCCAGCAGCTTAGATTGGGTGGAGGGTGAGCAGTTCTTC.

The V gene is TRBV9, the J gene TRBJ2-7, with 14 nucleotides matching TRBD2. The CDR3 extends over 13 amino acids. Germline CDR1 is SGDLS and CDR2 is YYNGEE. V trimming: 3 bases; J trimming: 12 bases; junction bases outside the gene matches: 5. Here the CDR3 reads CASSAGTSGSLYF. In DNA form, the CDR3 reads TGTGCCAGCAGCGCCGGGACTAGCGGGAGTCTGTACTTC. Looking up the rest from reference TRBV9 and TRBJ2-7 gives the full variable domain: DSGVTQTPKHLITATGQRVTLRCSPRSGDLSVYWYQQSLDQGLQFLIQYYNGEERAKGNILERFSAQQFPDLHSELNLSSLELGDSALYFCASSAGTSGSLYFGPGTRLTVT.

V gene TRBV18 combines with J gene TRBJ2-5; TRBD2 matches at 14 bases. V lost 6 bases, J lost 3 bases, and 3 bases stayed unmatched. CDR3 length equals 15 residues. Germline assignment: CDR1 KGHSH and CDR2 LQKENI. The CDR3 loop reads CASSGTSGRKETQYF. CDR3 DNA sequence: TGTGCCAGCTCCGGGACTAGCGGGAGAAAAGAGACCCAGTACTTC.

The rearrangement uses TRBV18 and TRBJ1-3, with D perhaps matching TRBD1 (6 bases). V lost 3 bases, J lost 3 bases, and 12 bases lay in between. Germline-derived CDR1 and CDR2 are KGHSH and LQKENI. The CDR3 contains 15 residues. The CDR3 DNA sequence: TGTGCCAGCTCACCGGACAGCCTTCTTGGAAACACCATATATTTT. Its protein is CASSPDSLLGNTIYF.

This clone appeared once. The CDR3 is CASRVGPYTDTQYF. The CDR3 DNA is TGTGCCAGCAGGGTGGGACCATACACAGATACGCAGTATTTT. The chain recombines TRBV2 with TRBJ2-3; the D gene could be TRBD1 or TRBD2 (5 bases each). The germline V gene has CDR1 SNHLY and CDR2 FYNNEI. This CDR3 spans 14 amino acids. Trimming removed 6 bases at V and 2 bases at J, with 12 bases between.

The chain combines TRBV7-9 with TRBJ2-7; 7 positions match TRBD1. The germline V gene has CDR1 SEHNR and CDR2 FQNEAQ (reference sequence). The CDR3 covers 14 residues. Trimming at V came to 0 bases and at J to 6 bases, leaving 5 bases not matched to a gene. CDR3 nucleotides: TGTGCCAGCAGCTTAGCGATTACAGGGGTCGAGCAGTACTTC. It yields the protein CASSLAITGVEQYF.

The chain carries TRBV5-8 and TRBJ1-5; 8 bases line up with TRBD1. With V trimmed by 2 bases and J by 5 bases, 3 bases remained unmatched. The CDR3 is 14 amino acids. Germline CDR1 SGHTS, CDR2 YDEGEE. In nucleotides, the CDR3 is TGTGCCAGCAGCTTACAGGGGGGGGATCAGCCCCAGCATTTT. Its protein product is CASSLQGGDQPQHF.

The gene calls are TRBV29-1 and TRBJ2-3, with 11 bases identical to TRBD2. With V trimmed by 7 bases and J by 1 base, 7 bases remained unmatched. Germline CDR1 and CDR2: SQVTM and ANQGSEA. The CDR3 spans 15 residues. The CDR3 DNA reads as TGCAGCGGGCGTAGCGGGGGGGGTGGCACAGATACGCAGTATTTT. The encoded protein is CSGRSGGGGTDTQYF.

The rearrangement links TRBV6-1 to TRBJ1-2, with 9 bases aligning to TRBD1. Germline CDR1 MNHNS, CDR2 SASEGT. The ends lost 7 bases at V and 3 bases at J; junction bases unmatched: 3. This CDR3 has 13 residues. CDR3 residues: CASTQGADYGYTF. CDR3 nucleotide sequence: TGTGCCAGCACACAGGGGGCGGACTATGGCTACACCTTC.

This clone has only one observation. The V gene is TRBV27, the J gene TRBJ2-1; D ambiguous. The ends were cut back, 7 bases at V and 0 bases at J, with 10 bases in the middle. The CDR3 sequence is 14 residues long. From germline, CDR1 is MNHEY and CDR2 SMNVEV (reference sequence). The CDR3 nucleotides read TGTGCCAGCACCTGGGGTCGCTCCTACAATGAGCAGTTCTTC. Amino acids: CASTWGRSYNEQFF.

V and J are TRBV7-2 and TRBJ2-7, with D unclear. This CDR3 contains 14 residues. V lost 1 base and J lost 6, with 13 bases in between. Germline V lookup: CDR1 SGHTA, CDR2 FQGNSA. Here the CDR3 DNA reads TGTGCCAGCAGCTTAGTCTACTCTGGTTCCGAGCAGTACTTC. Encoded protein: CASSLVYSGSEQYF.

The genes are TRBV4-1 and TRBJ1-5, with a tentative D call TRBD1 (5 bases). Germline V gene lookup returns CDR1 MGHRA and CDR2 YSYEKL. Between the trimmed V and J ends, which lost 3 bases and 4 bases, there was a span of 13 bases. CDR3 length: 15 amino acids. In DNA, the CDR3 is TGCGCCAGCAGCCACCCGGGACTGACTAATCAGCCCCAGCATTTT. It translates to CASSHPGLTNQPQHF.

This clone was found a few times. The gene calls are TRBV2 and TRBJ1-5; no reliable D call. With 7 bases removed from V and 3 bases from J, the gap between germline ends came to 16 bases. The CDR3 loop spans 15 amino acids. Germline-derived CDR1 and CDR2 are SNHLY and FYNNEI. The CDR3 DNA sequence: TGTGCCAGCACCCCGGGCCCGGGTAACAATCAGCCCCAGCATTTT. This sequence encodes CASTPGPGNNQPQHF.

The chain has TRBV7-2 and TRBJ2-7; no clear D. This CDR3 is built from 14 residues. Trimming removed 1 base at V and 2 bases at J, with 9 bases between. Germline assignment: CDR1 SGHTA and CDR2 FQGNSA. The CDR3: CASSLDLGPYEQYF. CDR3 sequence (DNA): TGTGCCAGCAGCTTAGATTTGGGCCCCTACGAGCAGTACTTC.

This chain links TRBV7-9 with TRBJ2-5; D is unresolved. The germline V gene has CDR1 SEHNR and CDR2 FQNEAQ (reference sequence). This CDR3 is 13 amino acids long. Deletions cut 5 bases from V and 1 base from J, with 8 bases between. CDR3 sequence reads: CASSLVGQETQYF. The CDR3 coding sequence is TGTGCCAGCAGCCTCGTCGGCCAAGAGACCCAGTACTTC.

V gene TRBV29-1 combines with J gene TRBJ2-7; 7 bases line up with TRBD1. CDR1 is SQVTM and CDR2 is ANQGSEA in the germline V gene. This CDR3 region has 11 residues. J gave up 3 bases and V 4 bases, and 0 bases lay outside the gene matches. CDR3 loop: CSVGDSYEQYF. The CDR3 DNA is TGCAGCGTTGGGGACAGCTACGAGCAGTACTTC.

This chain connects TRBV5-1 to TRBJ2-7; TRBD1 matches at 8 bases. J lost 3 bases, V lost 4 bases, and 6 bases had no gene match. Germline CDR1 reads SGHRS; CDR2 reads YFSETQ. The CDR3 extends over 14 amino acids. CDR3 amino acids: CASSPGGEIYEQYF. The CDR3 nucleotides are TGCGCCAGCAGCCCAGGGGGCGAAATCTACGAGCAGTACTTC.

This clone was recorded once. The genes are TRBV19 and TRBJ1-1, with 8 bases aligning to TRBD1. The V segment lost 3 bases and the J segment 4 bases; nucleotides outside the gene matches: 4. Germline V gene lookup returns CDR1 LNHDA and CDR2 SQIVND (reference sequence). CDR3 length equals 14 residues. The CDR3 sequence is CASSIPGGGTEAFF. CDR3 in DNA: TGTGCCAGTAGTATTCCAGGGGGCGGCACTGAAGCTTTCTTT.

The chain couples TRBV27 to TRBJ2-7; no clear D. The CDR3 is 16 amino acids. Per the germline V gene, CDR1 is MNHEY and CDR2 is SMNVEV (reference sequence). Trimming cost V 0 bases and J 2 bases, with 14 bases left between them. CDR3 region: CASSLSAPPGTYEQYF. CDR3 sequence (DNA): TGTGCCAGCAGTTTATCGGCCCCCCCCGGTACCTACGAGCAGTACTTC.

V is TRBV19 and J is TRBJ2-1, with 8 nucleotides matching TRBD1. Looked up from germline, CDR1 is LNHDA and CDR2 is SQIVND (reference sequence). Trimming removed 4 bases from V and 4 bases from J; junction bases left unmatched: 9. The CDR3 is 16 amino acids. CDR3 DNA sequence: TGTGCCAGTAGTAACCGAGACAGGGGAGGTTACAATGAGCAGTTCTTC. Residues: CASSNRDRGGYNEQFF.

This clone was seen more than once but under ten times. V usage is TRBV11-1 and J usage is TRBJ1-1; D gene ambiguous. The germline V and J ends were trimmed by 1 base and 3 bases, with 6 bases remaining between them. CDR1 and CDR2 from the germline V gene are SGHAT and FQDESV (reference sequence). This CDR3 is 13 amino acids long. The CDR3 loop is CASSLGGDTEAFF. The CDR3 bases are TGTGCCAGCAGCTTAGGCGGTGACACTGAAGCTTTCTTT.